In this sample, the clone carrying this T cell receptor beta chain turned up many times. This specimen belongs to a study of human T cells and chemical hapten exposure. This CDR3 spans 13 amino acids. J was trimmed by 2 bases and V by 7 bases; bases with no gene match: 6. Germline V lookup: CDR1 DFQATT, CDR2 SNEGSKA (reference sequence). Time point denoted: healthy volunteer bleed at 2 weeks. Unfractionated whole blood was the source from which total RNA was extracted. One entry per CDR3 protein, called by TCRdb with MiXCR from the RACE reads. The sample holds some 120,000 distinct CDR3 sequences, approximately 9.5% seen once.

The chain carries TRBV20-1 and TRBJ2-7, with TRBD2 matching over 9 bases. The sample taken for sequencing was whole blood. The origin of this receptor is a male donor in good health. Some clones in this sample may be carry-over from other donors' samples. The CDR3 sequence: CSVLAGGTYEQYF. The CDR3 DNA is TGCAGTGTATTGGCGGGAGGGACCTACGAGCAGTACTTC.